The clone carrying this T cell receptor (beta chain) is a singleton in its sample. Its target is not known. Clones were read by immunoSEQ multiplex PCR, and TCRdb kept only the in-frame ones, dropping some. Here the sample spans under 2,500 clones, about 80% being singletons. Trimming removed 6 bases at V and 2 bases at J, with 11 bases between. Per the germline V gene, CDR1 is MNHNS and CDR2 is SASEGT. The CDR3 is 13 amino acids. This specimen belongs to a study of immune cell composition in non-small cell lung cancer. General study results and limits: Approximately 73% of squamous and 25% to 35% of adenocarcinoma cases had tumour-associated clones >0.5%. Adenocarcinomas with higher top tumour-associated clone frequency had more reactive TILs.

The material sequenced was lung tumor tissue. The gene calls are TRBV6-1 and TRBJ2-7; maybe TRBD1 (6 bases). The origin of this receptor is a human donor with non-small cell lung cancer. The CDR3 sequence is CASSDRRPYEQYF. For the CDR3, the DNA is TGTGCCAGCAGCGACAGGAGACCCTACGAGCAGTACTTC.